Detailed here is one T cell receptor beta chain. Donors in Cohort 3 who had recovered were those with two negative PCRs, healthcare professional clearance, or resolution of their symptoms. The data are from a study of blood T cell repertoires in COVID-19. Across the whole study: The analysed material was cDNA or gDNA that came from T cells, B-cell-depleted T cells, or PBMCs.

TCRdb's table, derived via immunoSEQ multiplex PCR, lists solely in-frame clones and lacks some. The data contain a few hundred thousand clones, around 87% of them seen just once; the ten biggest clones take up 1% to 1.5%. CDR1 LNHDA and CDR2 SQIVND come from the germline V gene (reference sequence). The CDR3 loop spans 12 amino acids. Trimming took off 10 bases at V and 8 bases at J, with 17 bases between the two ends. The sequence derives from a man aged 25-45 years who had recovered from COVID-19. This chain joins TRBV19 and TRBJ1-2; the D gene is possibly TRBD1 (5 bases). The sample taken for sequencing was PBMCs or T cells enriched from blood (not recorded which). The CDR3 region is CATLDGGVGYTF. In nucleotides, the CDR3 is TGTGCCACCCTGGACGGGGGTGTGGGCTACACCTTC.